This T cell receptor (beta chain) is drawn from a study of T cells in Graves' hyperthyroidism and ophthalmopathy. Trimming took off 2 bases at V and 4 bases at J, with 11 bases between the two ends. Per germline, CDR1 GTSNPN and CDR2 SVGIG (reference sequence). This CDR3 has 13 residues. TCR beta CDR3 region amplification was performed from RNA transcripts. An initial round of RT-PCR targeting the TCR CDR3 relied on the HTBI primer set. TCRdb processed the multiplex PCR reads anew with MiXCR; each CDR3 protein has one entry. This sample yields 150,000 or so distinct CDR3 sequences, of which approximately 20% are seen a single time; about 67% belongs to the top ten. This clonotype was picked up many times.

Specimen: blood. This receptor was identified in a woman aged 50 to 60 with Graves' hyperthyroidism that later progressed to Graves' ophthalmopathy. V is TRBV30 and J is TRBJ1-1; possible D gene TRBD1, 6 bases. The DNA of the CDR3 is TGTGCCTGGAGTTGGGGGCGTCGCACTGAAGCTTTCTTT. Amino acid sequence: CAWSWGRRTEAFF. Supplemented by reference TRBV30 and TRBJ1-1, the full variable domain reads SQTIHQWPATLVQPVGSPLSLECTVEGTSNPNLYWYRQAAGRGLQLLFYSVGIGQISSEVPQNLSASRPQDRQFILSSKKLLLSDSGFYLCAWSWGRRTEAFFGQGTRLTVV.